Listed below are T cell receptor beta chains from one sample, sequenced in a study of a mutant IDH1 vaccine in newly diagnosed glioma. For these TCRs, the target antigens are not known. The assay was immunoSEQ multiplex PCR, and TCRdb's table has in-frame clones only and misses some. Among roughly 130,000 clones listed, about four fifths were seen once. The sample was PBMCs, taken from a glioma patient whose treatment included an IDH1 peptide vaccine. All receptors derive from a man aged 40-50 years with glioma. The CDR3 runs from the conserved cysteine through the conserved F or W.

v_gene,CDR3aa
TRBV27,CASKPGTSGRNEQFF
TRBV6-5,CASRKTGSYGYTF
TRBV4-3,CASSRFGRAGNTEAFF
TRBV29-1,CSVRTGGFYEQYF
TRBV10-3,CAISGSGSGDTEAFF
TRBV7-9,CASSPRDGGYEQYF
TRBV10-3,CAISEGSGVSGELFF
TRBV5-6,CASSFRGSRGTDTQYF
TRBV4-2,CASSQEGGGYTDTQYF
TRBV5-4,CASSPEFSGANVLTF
TRBV5-6,CASSLVPLNTGELFF
TRBV5-1,CASSDRDKNQETQYF
TRBV19,CASSIAADRALSYEQYF
TRBV11-1,CASSPRDRGKDGEQYF
TRBV18,CASSPPILGTQYF
TRBV10-3,CAISGGAQGANVLTF
TRBV2,CASRDSGRAYEQYF
TRBV29-1,CSVDGISGNTIYF
TRBV6-1,CASSLTSGGAGEQYF
TRBV14,CASSRSQGNTIYF
TRBV9,CASSLRLAGTYNEQFF
TRBV7-9,CASSAHTDRGEAFF
TRBV6-6,CASIRTSGRGYEQYF
TRBV10-3,CAISEGALAKNIQYF
TRBV19,CASSTYRGDSGNTIYF
TRBV18,CASSPSRGGNTEAFF
TRBV6-1,CASSPDREAYGYTF
TRBV7-8,CASSLAQDRGSQPQHF
TRBV7-2,CASSLEYSYEQYF
TRBV19,CASSMGGRRDEQFF
TRBV7-2,CASSLEFGHFYEQYF
TRBV7-6,CASSLVGGGSTDTQYF
TRBV2,CASNTGNQPQHF
TRBV4-3,CASSQQPGLAGFYNEQFF
TRBV19,CASSIVVNTGELFF
TRBV5-4,CASSSGGYPDTQYF
TRBV6-1,CASSGGSGTAGYTF
TRBV9,CASSETSGLGTQYF
TRBV19,CASSAIAGDEQYF
TRBV5-6,CASSWTGGYEQYF
TRBV7-2,CASSLGAGFTYEQYF
TRBV7-2,CASSQGTSGRVQFF
TRBV7-7,CASSPGGIKTQYF
TRBV6-5,CASSSPGQSSYEQYF
TRBV4-3,CASSQVSGRGPLETQYF
TRBV9,CASSARGTGVNTGELFF
TRBV18,CASSPDSSYEQYF
TRBV19,CASRLQGTYPPANVLTF
TRBV9,CASSAGTSGRHEQFF
TRBV4-3,CASSQGPGKTYEQYF
TRBV5-1,CASSLQWNTEAFF
TRBV29-1,CSVDRVRNEQFF
TRBV9,CASSVGQQETQYF
TRBV5-1,CASSFGGDYGYTF
TRBV19,CASTKLTSGDTEAFF
TRBV7-8,CASSLVTEQFF
TRBV6-1,CAGDDGINQPQHF
TRBV5-6,CASSGTVPQKAFF
TRBV7-9,CASSLRAIDEQYF
TRBV9,CASSVQGPRAGGPGTDTQYF